Sequencing of this T cell receptor (beta chain) was carried out in a study of beta chain features in type 1 diabetes. Study results and caveats: Moderately but significantly shorter TCRB CDR3s were found in Type 1 diabetes patients in all four CD4+ subsets.

Note on this clone: Its antigen is unidentified.

Of the isolated RNA, all was reverse transcribed, and so the sequenced material was expressed TCRB transcripts. Some clones are missing from TCRdb's copy, which holds only in-frame ones; the method was immunoSEQ multiplex PCR. The profile shows 150,000 to 200,000 clones, 8% to 9.5% of them singletons. The CDR3 extends over 15 amino acids. V lost 0 bases, J lost 7 bases, and 13 bases lay in between. CDR1 and CDR2 from the germline V gene are SGHRS and YFSETQ. This chain joins TRBV5-1 and TRBJ2-2, with TRBD1 as a possible D gene (7 bases). The sample taken for sequencing was central memory CD4+ T cells from blood. The clonotype comes from a woman aged 18-29 years with type 1 diabetes. This CDR3 reads CASSLVARGDGELFF. CDR3 bases: TGCGCCAGCAGCTTGGTTGCCAGGGGGGACGGGGAGCTGTTTTTT. Combining the CDR3 with reference TRBV5-1 and TRBJ2-2 gives the whole variable domain KAGVTQTPRYLIKTRGQQVTLSCSPISGHRSVSWYQQTPGQGLQFLFEYFSETQRNKGNFPGRFSGRQFSNSRSEMNVSTLELGDSALYLCASSLVARGDGELFFGEGSRLTVL.